The 3 T cell receptor beta chains below come from one sample, sequenced in a study of cytomegalovirus exposure and HLA in healthy donors. The PCR employed 60 Vbeta primers together with 13 Jbeta primers. Method: immunoSEQ multiplex PCR; TCRdb's copy keeps in-frame clones and lacks some. The sample consists of about 190,000 clones, roughly 77% of them appearing once. Sequenced input: PBMCs. These receptors were obtained from a woman aged 25 to 39 in good health and CMV-seropositive.

The chain combines TRBV10-1 with TRBJ1-1, with D perhaps TRBD1 (6 bases). This CDR3 comprises 13 residues. Between the trimmed V and J ends, which lost 4 bases and 5 bases, there was a span of 11 bases. Looked up from germline, CDR1 is WNHNN and CDR2 is SYGVQD (reference sequence). The CDR3 region is CASSGRGGTEAFF. The CDR3 DNA reads TGCGCCAGCAGTGGAAGGGGGGGGACTGAAGCTTTCTTT.

In the case of this clone: At one of its ends the junction is not consistent with the germline gene, which may arise from a read error. This chain connects TRBV7-9 to TRBJ2-7; 8 bases agree with TRBD2. The CDR3 has 16 residues. Germline CDR1 reads SEHNR; CDR2 reads FQNEAQ (reference sequence). The CDR3 DNA sequence: TGTTCCAGCAGCAGAGGACTAGCCGAGGGAACAGGCGAGCAGTACTTC. Residues: CSSSRGLAEGTGEQYF.

V gene TRBV6-5 combines with J gene TRBJ1-5; TRBD1 is a possible D gene (5 bases). CDR1 and CDR2 from the germline V gene are MNHEY and SVGAGI. The V end lost 11 bases, the J end lost 2 bases, and 13 bases lay between the germline ends. The CDR3 spans 13 residues. CDR3 protein: CAVGLLGNQPQHF. CDR3 bases: TGTGCCGTGGGGCTTCTGGGCAATCAGCCCCAGCATTTT.